Listed below are T cell receptor beta chains from one sample, sequenced in a study of cytomegalovirus exposure and HLA in healthy donors. Clones were sequenced by immunoSEQ multiplex PCR, and TCRdb holds only the in-frame ones, with some missing. The sample includes 60,000 or so clones, about 72% seen only once; the top ten take approximately 3.4%. What was sequenced was PBMCs. The receptor source for this set is a woman in her forties in good health and CMV-seropositive. The CDR3 runs from the conserved cysteine through the conserved F or W. A D gene is named only where the DNA matches it firmly. Expanded clones are given a class, and other clones once, few, many or no size at all.

>TRBV6-5|-|-|TRBJ2-5|15
CASNKKGGGGETQYF
TGTGCCAGCAATAAGAAAGGGGGGGGAGGGGAGACCCAGTACTTC
>TRBV27|TRBD1|-|TRBJ1-6|14
CASSLGQGGSPLHF
TGTGCCAGCAGTTTAGGACAGGGGGGATCACCCCTCCACTTT
>TRBV7-8|-|once|TRBJ1-2|15
CASSSYRVGNYGYTF
TGTGCCAGCAGCTCCTACAGGGTAGGAAACTATGGCTACACCTTC
>TRBV2|-|once|TRBJ2-7|12
CASSSLSYEQYF
TGTGCCAGCAGCTCTCTCTCCTACGAGCAGTACTTC
>TRBV6-5|TRBD1|-|TRBJ2-3|15
CASSYQGQSPDTQYF
TGTGCCAGCAGTTACCAGGGACAGAGTCCAGATACGCAGTATTTT
>TRBV29-1|TRBD1|-|TRBJ1-1|14
CSVAQGVSNTEAFF
TGCAGCGTTGCCCAGGGGGTTTCGAACACTGAAGCTTTCTTT
>TRBV13|TRBD2|-|TRBJ2-1|15
CASSLGGGAYNEQFF
TGTGCCAGCAGCTTGGGCGGGGGGGCTTACAATGAGCAGTTCTTC
>TRBV6-1|-|-|TRBJ2-7|13
CASESTIGYEQYF
TGTGCCAGCGAATCTACTATTGGCTACGAGCAGTACTTC
>TRBV5-6|TRBD1|-|TRBJ2-2|14
CASSHGQGVRELFF
TGTGCCAGCAGCCATGGACAGGGGGTCCGGGAGCTGTTTTTT
>TRBV7-9|-|few|TRBJ1-1|14
CASSLKALNTEAFF
TGTGCCAGCAGCTTAAAAGCACTAAACACTGAAGCTTTCTTT
>TRBV5-1|-|-|TRBJ2-3|13
CASSPGTGDTQYF
TGCGCCAGCAGCCCCGGTACGGGAGATACGCAGTATTTT
>TRBV4-3|-|few|TRBJ2-7|14
CASSQGLSSYEQYF
TGCGCCAGCAGCCAAGGCCTCAGCTCCTACGAGCAGTACTTC
>TRBV6-1|-|-|TRBJ1-6|13
CASSSAYNSPLHF
TGTGCCAGCAGTTCAGCGTATAATTCACCCCTCCACTTT
>TRBV7-2|-|-|TRBJ1-2|14
CASSFARTNYGYTF
TGTGCCAGCAGCTTTGCCAGGACTAACTATGGCTACACCTTC
>TRBV9|-|once|TRBJ1-6|17
CASSSRGSNSYNSPLHF
TGTGCCAGCAGCTCTCGCGGCAGCAACTCCTATAATTCACCCCTCCACTTT
>TRBV11-2|-|-|TRBJ1-1|16
CASSTRGGRLNTEAFF
TGTGCCAGCAGCACAAGGGGGGGCAGGCTGAACACTGAAGCTTTCTTT
>TRBV7-8|TRBD1|few|TRBJ1-2|18
CASSSFRDRGIGGYGYTF
TGTGCCAGCAGCTCCTTCCGGGACAGGGGGATAGGCGGTTATGGCTACACCTTC
>TRBV6-6|-|-|TRBJ1-4|14
CASSPQGFGEKLFF
TGTGCCAGCAGTCCGCAGGGCTTCGGTGAAAAACTGTTTTTT
>TRBV7-2|-|few|TRBJ2-2|15
CASTLEGGNTGELFF
TGTGCCAGCACCTTGGAGGGAGGGAACACCGGGGAGCTGTTTTTT
>TRBV6-1|-|-|TRBJ1-1|14
CASSEPRENTEAFF
TGTGCCAGCAGTGAACCCAGGGAGAACACTGAAGCTTTCTTT
>TRBV5-1|-|-|TRBJ2-7|16
CASPPSTGPTTYEQYF
TGCGCCAGCCCCCCCTCGACAGGCCCTACCACTTACGAGCAGTACTTC
>TRBV19|-|-|TRBJ2-5|15
CASSIGVKAQETQYF
TGTGCCAGTAGTATAGGTGTTAAAGCCCAAGAGACCCAGTACTTC
>TRBV6-6|-|few|TRBJ1-1|12
CASSYNPAEAFF
TGTGCCAGCAGTTATAATCCGGCTGAAGCTTTCTTT
>TRBV19|-|-|TRBJ1-1|13
CASSTKQNTEAFF
TGTGCCAGTAGTACGAAACAGAACACTGAAGCTTTCTTT
>TRBV19|-|-|TRBJ1-6|13
CASSRRHNSPLHF
TGTGCCAGTAGTCGGCGGCATAATTCACCCCTCCACTTT
>TRBV11-2|-|once|TRBJ1-2|13
CASSLGQRYGYTF
TGTGCCAGCAGCCTCGGCCAGCGCTATGGCTACACCTTC
>TRBV5-4|-|-|TRBJ2-7|11
CASSSLYEQYF
TGTGCCAGCAGCTCCCTCTACGAGCAGTACTTC
>TRBV15|-|-|TRBJ2-7|15
CATSLPPRGSYEQYF
TGTGCCACCAGCCTCCCGCCAAGGGGCTCCTACGAGCAGTACTTC
>TRBV30|-|-|TRBJ1-1|16
CAWRIGLGNVNTEAFF
TGTGCCTGGAGAATAGGACTGGGAAACGTGAACACTGAAGCTTTCTTT
>TRBV4-1|TRBD2|few|TRBJ2-3|18
CASSQASGGSGSTDTQYF
TGCGCCAGCAGCCAAGCCAGCGGGGGATCCGGTAGCACAGATACGCAGTATTTT
>TRBV5-6|-|-|TRBJ2-5|15
CASSSEGYSQETQYF
TGTGCCAGCAGCTCGGAGGGGTATAGCCAAGAGACCCAGTACTTC
>TRBV11-2|TRBD1|once|TRBJ2-3|17
CASSSNRGEWSTDTQYF
TGTGCCAGCAGCTCTAACAGGGGGGAATGGAGCACAGATACGCAGTATTTT
>TRBV4-1|-|-|TRBJ1-5|13
CASSQGPNQPQHF
TGCGCCAGCAGCCAAGGGCCAAATCAGCCCCAGCATTTT
>TRBV6-5|-|-|TRBJ2-7|14
CASSYSWQGYEQYF
TGTGCCAGCAGTTACTCGTGGCAGGGCTACGAGCAGTACTTC
>TRBV9|-|-|TRBJ1-2|15
CASSVSSEPFYGYTF
TGTGCCAGCAGCGTTAGTTCGGAGCCCTTCTATGGCTACACCTTC
>TRBV7-2|-|few|TRBJ2-7|14
CASSLARETYEQYF
TGTGCCAGCAGCTTAGCGCGAGAAACCTACGAGCAGTACTTC
>TRBV7-9|TRBD1|few|TRBJ1-6|15
CASSPAGQGNSPLHF
TGTGCCAGCAGCCCGGCGGGACAGGGCAATTCACCCCTCCACTTT
>TRBV7-2|-|-|TRBJ2-3|15
CASSRDSIITDTQYF
TGTGCCAGCAGCCGGGACTCGATCATCACAGATACGCAGTATTTT
>TRBV27|-|once|TRBJ1-1|14
CASSPTTGGTEAFF
TGTGCCAGCAGCCCAACGACAGGCGGGACTGAAGCTTTCTTT
>TRBV2|-|-|TRBJ2-1|13
CASSEYRVNEQFF
TGTGCCAGCAGTGAATACAGGGTAAATGAGCAGTTCTTC
>TRBV5-1|-|-|TRBJ1-5|16
CASSLEPTGMNQPQHF
TGCGCCAGCAGCTTGGAACCCACAGGGATGAATCAGCCCCAGCATTTT
>TRBV29-1|-|-|TRBJ2-7|11
CSVEQNYEQYF
TGCAGCGTTGAACAGAACTACGAGCAGTACTTC